A selection of T cell receptor beta chains follows, all from one sample in a study of T cell repertoires in cytomegalovirus infection. TCRdb recomputed calls from the reads with MiXCR, one row per CDR3 protein. The sample contains around 490,000 distinct CDR3 sequences, approximately 26% of which appear only once. Sequenced input: PBMCs. These TCRs come from a human donor in good health (CMV status not recorded). Some clones in this sample may be carry-over from other donors' samples. CDR3s include the opening cysteine and the closing phenylalanine or tryptophan. D genes are given only for firm matches. Expanded clones are given a class, and other clones once, few, many or no size at all.

abundance: NA
j_gene: TRBJ1-2
v_gene: TRBV27
d_gene: TRBD1
CDR3aa: CASSPYSGTVRGYTF
CDR3nt: TGTGCCAGCAGTCCTTATTCCGGGACAGTACGTGGCTACACCTTC

abundance: few
j_gene: TRBJ2-3
v_gene: TRBV6-6
d_gene: NA
CDR3aa: CASNGPRRSDTQYF
CDR3nt: TGTGCCAGTAACGGGCCCCGTAGGTCAGATACGCAGTATTTT

abundance: NA
j_gene: TRBJ2-5
v_gene: TRBV4-1
d_gene: NA
CDR3aa: CASSQDESRETQYF
CDR3nt: TGCGCCAGCAGCCAAGATGAAAGCAGAGAGACCCAGTACTTC

abundance: NA
j_gene: TRBJ1-2
v_gene: TRBV12-3/TRBV12-4
d_gene: TRBD1
CDR3aa: CASQGQARRGYTF
CDR3nt: TGTGCCAGTCAGGGACAGGCCCGCAGAGGCTACACCTTC

abundance: NA
j_gene: TRBJ2-1
v_gene: TRBV15
d_gene: NA
CDR3aa: CATSRGTTGKYNEQFF
CDR3nt: TGTGCCACCAGCAGAGGGACGACGGGGAAGTACAATGAGCAGTTCTTC

abundance: NA
j_gene: TRBJ1-2
v_gene: TRBV25-1
d_gene: NA
CDR3aa: CASSDRGGRTHGYTF
CDR3nt: TGTGCCAGCAGTGATAGGGGAGGACGGACCCATGGCTACACCTTC

abundance: many
j_gene: TRBJ1-5
v_gene: TRBV12-3/TRBV12-4
d_gene: TRBD1
CDR3aa: CASSASSGTVNQPQHF
CDR3nt: TGTGCCAGCAGTGCAAGTTCCGGGACAGTCAATCAGCCCCAGCATTTT

abundance: few
j_gene: TRBJ1-1
v_gene: TRBV12-3/TRBV12-4
d_gene: NA
CDR3aa: CASSPGTTTAPFF
CDR3nt: TGTGCCAGCAGTCCAGGGACTACTACGGCACCTTTCTTT

abundance: NA
j_gene: TRBJ2-7
v_gene: TRBV7-9
d_gene: NA
CDR3aa: CASSTFPLNPGEQYF
CDR3nt: TGTGCCAGCAGTACCTTCCCACTTAACCCGGGGGAGCAGTACTTC

abundance: few
j_gene: TRBJ1-1
v_gene: TRBV7-2
d_gene: NA
CDR3aa: CASSSYSDGTEAFF
CDR3nt: TGTGCCAGCAGCTCCTACTCTGACGGAACTGAAGCTTTCTTT

abundance: few
j_gene: TRBJ2-5
v_gene: TRBV6-6
d_gene: TRBD2
CDR3aa: CASSYGTSGRAGETQYF
CDR3nt: TGTGCCAGCAGTTACGGTACTAGCGGGAGGGCTGGAGAGACCCAGTACTTC

abundance: few
j_gene: TRBJ2-3
v_gene: TRBV6-2/TRBV6-3
d_gene: TRBD2
CDR3aa: CASLASGMGTDTQYF
CDR3nt: TGTGCCAGTTTGGCTAGCGGGATGGGTACAGATACGCAGTATTTT

abundance: NA
j_gene: TRBJ2-2
v_gene: TRBV28
d_gene: TRBD1
CDR3aa: CATRDRGRGGELFF
CDR3nt: TGTGCCACCCGAGACAGGGGGCGCGGCGGGGAGCTGTTTTTT

abundance: NA
j_gene: TRBJ2-1
v_gene: TRBV18
d_gene: TRBD1
CDR3aa: CASSSTGGVEQFF
CDR3nt: TGTGCCAGCTCATCGACAGGGGGCGTTGAGCAGTTCTTC

abundance: once
j_gene: TRBJ2-1
v_gene: TRBV19
d_gene: NA
CDR3aa: CASSIRDVGYNEQFF
CDR3nt: TGTGCCAGTAGTATAAGGGACGTCGGCTACAATGAGCAGTTCTTC

abundance: NA
j_gene: TRBJ2-5
v_gene: TRBV4-2
d_gene: NA
CDR3aa: CASSQMTDTQETQYF
CDR3nt: TGTGCCAGCAGCCAGATGACAGATACCCAAGAGACCCAGTACTTC

abundance: many
j_gene: TRBJ2-1
v_gene: TRBV28
d_gene: NA
CDR3aa: CASTTPNYYNEQFF
CDR3nt: TGTGCCAGTACTACCCCAAACTACTACAATGAGCAGTTCTTC

abundance: few
j_gene: TRBJ2-4
v_gene: TRBV18
d_gene: NA
CDR3aa: CASSPPAGENIQYF
CDR3nt: TGTGCCAGCTCACCACCGGCAGGGGAAAACATTCAGTACTTC

abundance: many
j_gene: TRBJ2-6
v_gene: TRBV7-2
d_gene: NA
CDR3aa: CASSPQQIPGANVLTF
CDR3nt: TGTGCCAGCAGCCCCCAACAGATTCCTGGGGCCAACGTCCTGACTTTC

abundance: many
j_gene: TRBJ1-2
v_gene: TRBV7-2
d_gene: NA
CDR3aa: CASTPIRGTDYGYTF
CDR3nt: TGTGCCAGCACCCCCATTAGGGGGACTGACTATGGCTACACCTTC

abundance: NA
j_gene: TRBJ1-2
v_gene: TRBV9
d_gene: NA
CDR3aa: CASSPQGRVNYGYTF
CDR3nt: TGTGCCAGCAGCCCCCAGGGGAGGGTGAACTATGGCTACACCTTC

abundance: many
j_gene: TRBJ2-7
v_gene: TRBV7-2
d_gene: NA
CDR3aa: CASSLTATKASYEQYF
CDR3nt: TGTGCCAGCAGCTTAACGGCCACTAAAGCTTCCTACGAGCAGTACTTC